A selection of T cell receptor beta chains follows, all from one sample in a study of control samples from healthy donors and cancer patients. Here immunoSEQ multiplex PCR was the method, and the copy in TCRdb shows in-frame clones only, minus some. The sample has around 23,000 clones, around 85% seen once. The sample comprised PBMCs. These receptors came from a man aged 55 to 70 with head and neck cancer. CDR3s include the opening cysteine and the closing phenylalanine or tryptophan. D genes are given only for firm matches. Clone size, where shown, is once, few, many, or a class for clones that have expanded.

CDR3 protein	CDR3 DNA	clone size	D gene	J gene	V gene
CASSLDRGQETQYF	TGCGCCAGCAGCCTGGACAGGGGTCAAGAGACCCAGTACTTC	-	TRBD1	TRBJ2-5	TRBV5-1
CASSPPQLAVYNEQFF	TGTGCCAGCTCACCCCCCCAACTAGCGGTGTACAATGAGCAGTTCTTC	-	TRBD2	TRBJ2-1	TRBV18
CAWGGKTGGQQPQHF	TGTGCCTGGGGCGGTAAGACAGGGGGCCAGCAGCCCCAGCATTTT	few	TRBD1	TRBJ1-5	TRBV30
CATSRRGTGELFF	TGTGCCACCAGCAGGCGGGGCACCGGGGAGCTGTTTTTT	once	-	TRBJ2-2	TRBV15
CSVEVHEQFF	TGCAGCGTTGAGGTCCATGAGCAGTTCTTC	-	-	TRBJ2-1	TRBV29-1
CATSSAGSRNTQYF	TGTGCCACCAGCAGTGCCGGGTCCCGTAATACGCAGTATTTT	-	-	TRBJ2-3	TRBV15
CSVEEDEGIYGYTF	TGCAGCGTTGAAGAGGATGAAGGGATCTACGGCTACACCTTC	few	-	TRBJ1-2	TRBV29-1
CASSHSTAGNEKLFF	TGTGCCAGCAGCCATTCGACAGCGGGAAATGAAAAACTGTTTTTT	-	-	TRBJ1-4	TRBV11-1
CASSNNRGGANVLTF	TGTGCCAGCAGTAACAATCGGGGAGGGGCCAACGTCCTGACTTTC	-	-	TRBJ2-6	TRBV2
CASSLNTRNTEAFF	TGTGCCAGCAGTTTAAATACTCGAAACACTGAAGCTTTCTTT	few	-	TRBJ1-1	TRBV27
CASSGLAGQETQYF	TGTGCCAGCAGCGGACTAGCGGGACAAGAGACCCAGTACTTC	-	TRBD2	TRBJ2-5	TRBV9
CARSLDRNTEAFF	TGTGCCAGAAGCTTGGACAGGAACACTGAAGCTTTCTTT	-	-	TRBJ1-1	TRBV5-3
CASSSTRGQGVGNTIYF	TGTGCCAGCAGCTCGACGAGAGGACAGGGGGTTGGAAACACCATATATTTT	-	TRBD1	TRBJ1-3	TRBV7-9
CASSLGGFTDTQYF	TGCGCCAGCAGCTTGGGGGGGTTTACGGATACGCAGTATTTT	-	-	TRBJ2-3	TRBV5-1
CASSLTGGNGEAFF	TGTGCCAGCAGCCTAACGGGGGGGAATGGTGAAGCTTTCTTT	-	-	TRBJ1-1	TRBV7-3
CASSLLNTEAFF	TGTGCCAGCAGTTTGTTGAACACTGAAGCTTTCTTT	-	-	TRBJ1-1	TRBV6-2/TRBV6-3
CASSVGTRYNEQFF	TGTGCCAGCAGCGTCGGGACTAGATACAATGAGCAGTTCTTC	-	TRBD2	TRBJ2-1	TRBV9
CASSPLQGPSNYGYTF	TGCGCCAGCAGCCCCCTTCAGGGACCTTCTAACTATGGCTACACCTTC	-	-	TRBJ1-2	TRBV4-1